This is a list of T cell receptor beta chains from one sample in a study of CD8+ T cells in alopecia areata. The method was immunoSEQ multiplex PCR; TCRdb's version includes in-frame clones alone and lacks a portion of them. The table records more than 150,000 clones, about half of them present only once. The starting material was CD8+ T cells sorted from blood, obtained around week 52, from a patient treated with tofacitinib. The origin of the receptors is a human donor with alopecia areata. Both conserved end residues are part of each CDR3. The order of the fields is CDR3 protein, CDR3 DNA, J gene, D gene, V gene, clone size. A D gene is named only where the DNA matches it firmly. Rows may omit the clone size; those that give it use once, few, many or a size class.

CDR3 protein: CASSQLVAGGPGQQYF; CDR3 DNA: TGCGCCAGCAGTCAATTGGTAGCGGGGGGCCCGGGGCAGCAGTACTTC; J gene: TRBJ2-7; D gene: TRBD2; V gene: TRBV23-1; clone size: few
CDR3 protein: CASSPRDRAYEQYF; CDR3 DNA: TGTGCCAGTAGTCCTCGGGACAGGGCCTACGAGCAGTACTTC; J gene: TRBJ2-7; D gene: TRBD1; V gene: TRBV19; clone size: .
CDR3 protein: CAWRRLAGDEQFF; CDR3 DNA: TGTGCCTGGAGGAGGCTAGCGGGGGATGAGCAGTTCTTC; J gene: TRBJ2-1; D gene: TRBD2; V gene: TRBV30; clone size: few
CDR3 protein: CASSVGTSGGPGTDTQYF; CDR3 DNA: TGTGCCAGCAGCGTGGGGACTAGCGGGGGCCCCGGGACAGATACGCAGTATTTT; J gene: TRBJ2-3; D gene: TRBD2; V gene: TRBV9; clone size: .
CDR3 protein: CAISEKTGYNEQFF; CDR3 DNA: TGTGCCATCAGTGAAAAGACAGGGTACAATGAGCAGTTCTTC; J gene: TRBJ2-1; D gene: TRBD1; V gene: TRBV10-3; clone size: many
CDR3 protein: CASSEQGSGANVLTF; CDR3 DNA: TGTGCCAGCAGTGAGCAGGGCTCTGGGGCCAACGTCCTGACTTTC; J gene: TRBJ2-6; D gene: .; V gene: TRBV6-1; clone size: few
CDR3 protein: CASSVSLNTGELFF; CDR3 DNA: TGTGCCAGCAGTGTGAGCCTGAACACCGGGGAGCTGTTTTTT; J gene: TRBJ2-2; D gene: .; V gene: TRBV2; clone size: once
CDR3 protein: CAISRTGGWDTQYF; CDR3 DNA: TGTGCCATTTCCCGGACAGGGGGTTGGGATACGCAGTATTTT; J gene: TRBJ2-3; D gene: TRBD1; V gene: TRBV6-5; clone size: .
CDR3 protein: CAISTLGQGTDTQYF; CDR3 DNA: TGTGCCATCAGTACCCTAGGGCAGGGAACAGATACGCAGTATTTT; J gene: TRBJ2-3; D gene: .; V gene: TRBV10-3; clone size: .
CDR3 protein: CASARSGGSGYGYTF; CDR3 DNA: TGTGCCAGCGCAAGGTCAGGGGGCTCAGGCTATGGCTACACCTTC; J gene: TRBJ1-2; D gene: TRBD1; V gene: TRBV28; clone size: .
CDR3 protein: CASSLVVGFDQYF; CDR3 DNA: TGCGCCAGCAGCTTGGTTGTCGGCTTCGATCAGTACTTC; J gene: TRBJ2-7; D gene: .; V gene: TRBV5-1; clone size: .
CDR3 protein: CASSWALAGEQFF; CDR3 DNA: TGTGCCAGCAGTTGGGCCCTAGCGGGTGAGCAGTTCTTC; J gene: TRBJ2-1; D gene: TRBD2; V gene: TRBV5-4; clone size: .
CDR3 protein: CAWSTVRGLGGANVLTF; CDR3 DNA: TGTGCCTGGAGCACAGTGAGGGGGCTTGGTGGGGCCAACGTCCTGACTTTC; J gene: TRBJ2-6; D gene: TRBD1; V gene: TRBV30; clone size: .
CDR3 protein: CSVDWGREYNEQFF; CDR3 DNA: TGCAGCGTTGATTGGGGCCGTGAATACAATGAGCAGTTCTTC; J gene: TRBJ2-1; D gene: .; V gene: TRBV29-1; clone size: .
CDR3 protein: CAWSMDRGTEAFF; CDR3 DNA: TGTGCCTGGAGCATGGACAGGGGCACTGAAGCTTTCTTT; J gene: TRBJ1-1; D gene: TRBD1; V gene: TRBV30; clone size: .
CDR3 protein: CASSRRDRGNEQFF; CDR3 DNA: TGTGCCAGCAGCAGGAGGGACAGGGGAAATGAGCAGTTCTTC; J gene: TRBJ2-1; D gene: TRBD1; V gene: TRBV27; clone size: .
CDR3 protein: CASSLALDRVMETQYF; CDR3 DNA: TGTGCCAGCAGCTTAGCCCTTGACAGGGTTATGGAGACCCAGTACTTC; J gene: TRBJ2-5; D gene: TRBD1; V gene: TRBV7-2; clone size: few
CDR3 protein: CASSLVLNSPLHF; CDR3 DNA: TGTGCCAGCAGTTTAGTGCTAAATTCACCCCTCCACTTT; J gene: TRBJ1-6; D gene: .; V gene: TRBV27; clone size: once
CDR3 protein: CASSPGDYGYTF; CDR3 DNA: TGTGCCAGCTCACCAGGTGACTATGGCTACACCTTC; J gene: TRBJ1-2; D gene: .; V gene: TRBV9; clone size: .
CDR3 protein: CASTPTSGGYTF; CDR3 DNA: TGTGCCAGCACCCCCACGTCGGGGGGCTACACCTTC; J gene: TRBJ1-2; D gene: .; V gene: TRBV6-6; clone size: .
CDR3 protein: CASSQANEQFF; CDR3 DNA: TGCGCCAGCAGTCAGGCGAATGAGCAGTTCTTC; J gene: TRBJ2-1; D gene: .; V gene: TRBV5-1; clone size: many